Presented here are 14 T cell receptor beta chains from one specimen sequenced in a study of beta chain features in type 1 diabetes. The study reverse transcribed the entire isolated RNA, so it sequenced expressed TCRB transcripts. Only in-frame clones appear in the TCRdb table, and some are missing; sequencing was by immunoSEQ multiplex PCR. The table has 400,000 to 550,000 clones, roughly 11% seen once. Material: naive CD4+ T cells from blood. Receptor source: a woman under 30 in good health.

V usage is TRBV23-1 and J usage is TRBJ2-3; 11 bases match TRBD2. TRBV23-1 is sorted into the ORF group, with uncertain function. The ends lost 9 bases at V and 1 base at J; junction bases unmatched: 3. The CDR3 has 14 residues. The CDR3: CARRLAGRTDTQYF. The CDR3 DNA reads as TGCGCCAGACGACTAGCGGGACGCACAGATACGCAGTATTTT.

J is TRBJ1-2 and V is TRBV29-1, with TRBD1 as a possible D gene (5 bases). The CDR3 extends over 14 amino acids. Between the trimmed V and J ends, which lost 4 bases and 2 bases, there was a span of 14 bases. Germline lookup yields CDR1 SQVTM and CDR2 ANQGSEA. CDR3 sequence (DNA): TGCAGCGTTGTGGAGGGGCCCTCAAACTATGGCTACACCTTC. Its protein product is CSVVEGPSNYGYTF.

The rearrangement uses TRBV9 and TRBJ2-1, with no clear D. The CDR3 is made up of 16 amino acids. CDR1 and CDR2 (germline): SGDLS, YYNGEE. V lost 4 bases and J lost 0, with 14 bases in between. CDR3 sequence: CASSPHGSVSYNEQFF. CDR3 coding DNA: TGTGCCAGCAGCCCCCATGGGTCCGTCTCCTACAATGAGCAGTTCTTC.

This clone was recorded a few times. The chain is built from TRBV6-5 and TRBJ2-1; TRBD1 agrees at 8 bases. Germline loops: CDR1 MNHEY, CDR2 SVGAGI. The CDR3 sequence is 14 residues long. Unmatched junction bases numbered 12, after V lost 5 bases and J lost 12 bases. CDR3 in DNA: TGTGCCAGCAGTCAACCAGGACAGGGAAAGGGGCAGTTCTTC. It translates to CASSQPGQGKGQFF.

This clone appeared a few times. The chain joins TRBV14 to TRBJ1-5; D may be TRBD1 (5 bases). Germline CDR1 reads SGHDN; CDR2 reads FVKESK. This CDR3 has 15 residues. V lost 3 bases and J 7 bases, leaving 16 bases between the germline ends. In nucleotides, the CDR3 is TGTGCCAGCAGCCACCCGACAGAAGGGTGGCAGCCCCAGCATTTT. Its protein is CASSHPTEGWQPQHF.

The genes are TRBV5-1 and TRBJ2-7; 10 nucleotides match TRBD2. With V trimmed by 1 base and J by 0 bases, 4 bases remained unmatched. Germline-derived CDR1 and CDR2 are SGHRS and YFSETQ. This CDR3 has 16 residues. The CDR3 sequence is CASSLSLAGLSYEQYF. The DNA of the CDR3 is TGCGCCAGCAGCTTGTCACTAGCGGGACTCTCCTACGAGCAGTACTTC.

This clone was observed a handful of times. This chain connects TRBV7-9 to TRBJ1-2; D gene unclear. CDR1 is SEHNR and CDR2 is FQNEAQ in the germline V gene (reference sequence). This CDR3 has 12 amino acids. The V and J ends lost 5 bases and 5 bases respectively, with 9 bases between them. CDR3 sequence: CASSRSGYGYTF. CDR3 in DNA: TGTGCCAGCAGCCGCAGCGGGTATGGCTACACCTTC.

This chain joins TRBV13 and TRBJ2-3, with D tentatively TRBD1 (6 bases). This CDR3 contains 16 residues. With 4 bases removed from V and 2 bases from J, the gap between germline ends came to 16 bases. Per germline, CDR1 PRHDT and CDR2 FYEKMQ (reference sequence). The DNA for the CDR3 is TGTGCCAGCAGCTCGGAGACAGGCACTTACACAGATACGCAGTATTTT. Amino acid sequence: CASSSETGTYTDTQYF.

This chain links TRBV19 with TRBJ2-7; 11 bases match TRBD1. The germline V gene encodes CDR1 LNHDA and CDR2 SQIVND (reference sequence). V shed 6 bases and J 1 base; nucleotides not matched to a gene: 2. The CDR3 is 14 residues long. The CDR3 protein is CASSGQGASYEQYF. The CDR3 bases are TGTGCCAGTAGCGGACAGGGGGCTTCCTACGAGCAGTACTTC.

This clone came up a few times. This sequence joins TRBV5-1 and TRBJ2-3; TRBD2 matches at 8 bases. Germline assignment: CDR1 SGHRS and CDR2 YFSETQ. Unmatched junction bases numbered 3, after V lost 7 bases and J lost 2 bases. This CDR3 has 13 amino acids. DNA for the CDR3: TGCGCCAGCCGACTAGCGACCACAGATACGCAGTATTTT. Protein product: CASRLATTDTQYF.

Here the CDR3 reads CASSEWGIGTDTQYF. CDR3 nucleotide sequence: TGTGCCAGCAGTGAGTGGGGGATTGGCACAGATACGCAGTATTTT. The rearrangement links TRBV25-1 to TRBJ2-3; D could derive from TRBD1 or TRBD2 (5 bases each). The germline CDR1 and CDR2 sequences are MGHDK and SYGVNS. V lost 3 bases to trimming and J lost 1 base, with 11 bases between them. This CDR3 is built from 15 residues. The variable domain in full, with the rest retrieved from reference TRBV25-1 and TRBJ2-3, is EADIYQTPRYLVIGTGKKITLECSQTMGHDKMYWYQQDPGMELHLIHYSYGVNSTEKGDLSSESTVSRIRTEHFPLTLESARPSHTSQYLCASSEWGIGTDTQYFGPGTRLTVL.

Only a few counts were recorded for this clone. The chain carries TRBV13 and TRBJ1-2; D is uncertain. The V end was cut by 3 bases, the J end by 5 bases, with 19 bases between. The CDR3 covers 16 residues. Germline values: CDR1 PRHDT, CDR2 FYEKMQ (reference sequence). The chain's CDR3 is CASSLLEKFLGYGYTF. The CDR3 bases are TGTGCCAGCAGCTTGCTGGAGAAGTTTTTGGGGTATGGCTACACCTTC.

V usage is TRBV27 and J usage is TRBJ2-3; D is undetermined. Germline V gives CDR1 MNHEY, CDR2 SMNVEV (reference sequence). The CDR3 is made up of 13 amino acids. V was pared by 5 bases and J by 5 bases, with 11 bases between. As DNA, the CDR3 is TGTGCCAGCAGTCGCCCTCCACGAGATACGCAGTATTTT. Amino acids: CASSRPPRDTQYF.

The sample holds a few counts of this clone. This chain connects TRBV7-9 to TRBJ2-5; TRBD1 aligns across 9 bases. This CDR3 spans 13 amino acids. The germline CDR1 and CDR2 sequences are SEHNR and FQNEAQ (reference sequence). The trim removed 5 bases at V and 4 bases at J, leaving 2 bases unmatched. The CDR3 spells CASSLDRGETQYF. The CDR3 DNA is TGTGCCAGCAGCCTGGACAGGGGAGAGACCCAGTACTTC.